The 5 T cell receptor beta chains reported below all come from one sample, sequenced in a study of T cell responses to AZD1222 COVID-19 vaccine. Using immunoSEQ multiplex PCR, the repertoire was profiled, and TCRdb retains in-frame clones only, with some absent. The data hold over 95,000 clones, with more than 85% observed a single time. The sample in question was peripheral blood, obtained on day 0 of AZD1222 vaccination. The source of these receptors is an adult in good health.

The gene calls are TRBV10-1 and TRBJ1-1; 10 bases are shared with TRBD1. V lost 1 base, J lost 5 bases, and 10 bases stayed unmatched. The germline CDR1 and CDR2 sequences are WNHNN and SYGVQD (reference sequence). The CDR3 loop spans 17 amino acids. The CDR3: CASSEFATGGGGTEAFF. The CDR3 coding sequence is TGCGCCAGCAGTGAGTTTGCGACAGGGGGCGGAGGTACTGAAGCTTTCTTT.

The chain joins TRBV6-6 to TRBJ2-7, with no clear D. CDR3 length: 11 amino acids. Germline CDR1 reads MNHNY; CDR2 reads SVGAGI (reference sequence). Between the trimmed V and J ends, which lost 5 bases and 4 bases, there was a span of 6 bases. The CDR3 nucleotides read TGTGCCAGCAGTGACGGATACGAGCAGTACTTC. Its translation is CASSDGYEQYF.

This chain connects TRBV7-2 to TRBJ2-1; unclear D gene. V was trimmed by 0 bases and J by 2 bases, leaving 2 bases between them. Germline V CDR1 and CDR2: SGHTA, FQGNSA. This CDR3 is built from 13 residues. This chain's CDR3 is CASSLATYNEQFF. The DNA of the CDR3 is TGTGCCAGCAGCTTAGCTACCTACAATGAGCAGTTCTTC. Using reference TRBV7-2 and TRBJ2-1 for the parts outside the CDR3, the full variable domain is GAGVSQSPSNKVTEKGKDVELRCDPISGHTALYWYRQSLGQGLEFLIYFQGNSAPDKSGLPSDRFSAERTGGSVSTLTIQRTQQEDSAVYLCASSLATYNEQFFGPGTRLTVL.

The chain joins TRBV10-3 to TRBJ1-1; D call uncertain. CDR1 and CDR2 from the germline V gene are ENHRY and SYGVKD. The CDR3 covers 11 residues. Trimming took off 3 bases at V and 4 bases at J, with 3 bases between the two ends. In nucleotides, the CDR3 is TGTGCCATCAGTGACTTCACTGAAGCTTTCTTT. Its protein is CAISDFTEAFF.

This CDR3 is CASNKQGYSGANVLTF. The CDR3 DNA follows: TGTGCCAGTAATAAACAGGGCTACTCTGGGGCCAACGTCCTGACTTTC. This chain uses TRBV19 with TRBJ2-6; tentative D call: TRBD1 (6 bases). V was shortened by 7 bases and J by 0 bases, with 13 bases between the two germline ends. The CDR3 length is 16 residues. CDR1 is LNHDA, CDR2 SQIVND, per germline (reference sequence).